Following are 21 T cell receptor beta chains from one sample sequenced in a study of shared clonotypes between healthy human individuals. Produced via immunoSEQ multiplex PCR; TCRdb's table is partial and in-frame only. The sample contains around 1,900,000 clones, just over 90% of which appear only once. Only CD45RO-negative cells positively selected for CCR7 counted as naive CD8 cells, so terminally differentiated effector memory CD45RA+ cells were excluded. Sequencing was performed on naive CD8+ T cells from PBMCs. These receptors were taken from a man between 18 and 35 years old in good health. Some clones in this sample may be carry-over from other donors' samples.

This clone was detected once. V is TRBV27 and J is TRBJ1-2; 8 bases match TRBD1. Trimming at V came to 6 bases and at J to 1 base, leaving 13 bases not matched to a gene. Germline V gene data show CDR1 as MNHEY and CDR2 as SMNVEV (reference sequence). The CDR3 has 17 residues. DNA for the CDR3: TGTGCCAGCAGCACTCGGACAGGGCCCTTTATTAACTATGGCTACACCTTC. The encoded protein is CASSTRTGPFINYGYTF.

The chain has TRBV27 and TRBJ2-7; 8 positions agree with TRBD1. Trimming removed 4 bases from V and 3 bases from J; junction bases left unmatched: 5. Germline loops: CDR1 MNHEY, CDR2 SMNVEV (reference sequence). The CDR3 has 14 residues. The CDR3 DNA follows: TGTGCCAGCAGTTACCAGGGGGCATTCTACGAGCAGTACTTC. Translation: CASSYQGAFYEQYF.

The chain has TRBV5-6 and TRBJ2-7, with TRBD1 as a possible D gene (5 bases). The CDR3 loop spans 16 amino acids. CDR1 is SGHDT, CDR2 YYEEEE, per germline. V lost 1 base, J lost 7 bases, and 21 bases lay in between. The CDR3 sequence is CASSLWQGAKSWEQYF. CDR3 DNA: TGTGCCAGCAGCTTGTGGCAGGGTGCGAAGTCTTGGGAGCAGTACTTC.

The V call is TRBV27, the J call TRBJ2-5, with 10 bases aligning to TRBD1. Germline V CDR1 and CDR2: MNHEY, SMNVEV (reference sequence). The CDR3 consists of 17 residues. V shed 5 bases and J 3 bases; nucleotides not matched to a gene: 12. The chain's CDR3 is CASSVFSGTGVKETQYF. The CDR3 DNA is TGTGCCAGCAGTGTTTTTAGCGGGACAGGGGTTAAAGAGACCCAGTACTTC.

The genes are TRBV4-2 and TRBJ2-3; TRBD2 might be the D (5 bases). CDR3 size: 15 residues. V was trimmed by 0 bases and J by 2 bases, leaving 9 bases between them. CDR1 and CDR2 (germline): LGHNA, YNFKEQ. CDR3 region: CASSQDLRVTDTQYF. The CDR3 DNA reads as TGTGCCAGCAGCCAAGATTTGCGGGTCACAGATACGCAGTATTTT.

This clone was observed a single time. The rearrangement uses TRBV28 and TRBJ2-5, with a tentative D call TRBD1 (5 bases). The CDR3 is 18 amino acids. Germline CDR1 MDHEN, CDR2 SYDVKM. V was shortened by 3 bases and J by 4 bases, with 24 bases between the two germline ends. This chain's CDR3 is CASSFPFPTDTNLETQYF. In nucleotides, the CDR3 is TGTGCCAGCAGTTTTCCTTTCCCGACAGACACCAACTTAGAGACCCAGTACTTC.

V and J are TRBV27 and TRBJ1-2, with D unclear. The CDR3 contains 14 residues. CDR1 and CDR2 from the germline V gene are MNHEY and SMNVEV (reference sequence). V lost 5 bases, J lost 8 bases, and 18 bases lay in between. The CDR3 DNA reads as TGTGCCAGCAGTCCACGGCCAATAGTGTCGGGCTACACCTTC. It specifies CASSPRPIVSGYTF.

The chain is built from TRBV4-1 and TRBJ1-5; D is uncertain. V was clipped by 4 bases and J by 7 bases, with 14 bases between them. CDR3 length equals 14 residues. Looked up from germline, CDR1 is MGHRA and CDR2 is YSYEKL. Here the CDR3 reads CASSPDRRPQPQHF. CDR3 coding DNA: TGCGCCAGCAGCCCGGACCGACGTCCACAGCCCCAGCATTTT.

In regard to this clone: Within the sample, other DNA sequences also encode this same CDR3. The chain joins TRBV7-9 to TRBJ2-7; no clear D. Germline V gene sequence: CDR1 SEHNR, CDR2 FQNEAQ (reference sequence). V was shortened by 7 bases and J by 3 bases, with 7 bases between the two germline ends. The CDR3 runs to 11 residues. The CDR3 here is CASKSSYEQYF. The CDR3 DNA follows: TGTGCCAGCAAGAGCAGCTACGAGCAGTACTTC.

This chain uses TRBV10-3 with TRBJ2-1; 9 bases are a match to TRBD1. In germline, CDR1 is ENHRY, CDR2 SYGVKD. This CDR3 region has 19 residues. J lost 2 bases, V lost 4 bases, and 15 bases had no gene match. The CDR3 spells CAISGGRDRVAWAYNEQFF. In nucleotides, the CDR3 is TGTGCCATCAGTGGGGGCCGGGACAGGGTGGCGTGGGCCTACAATGAGCAGTTCTTC.

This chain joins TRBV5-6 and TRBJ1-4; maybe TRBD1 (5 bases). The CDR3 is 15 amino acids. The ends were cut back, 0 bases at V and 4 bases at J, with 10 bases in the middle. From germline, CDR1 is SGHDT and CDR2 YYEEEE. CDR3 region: CASSLAGRRNEKLFF. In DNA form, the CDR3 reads TGTGCCAGCAGCTTGGCGGGACGGCGTAATGAAAAACTGTTTTTT.

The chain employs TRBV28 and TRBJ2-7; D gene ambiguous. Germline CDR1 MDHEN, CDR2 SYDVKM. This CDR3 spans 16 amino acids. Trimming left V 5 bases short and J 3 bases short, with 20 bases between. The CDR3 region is CASSLRVRSNLYEQYF. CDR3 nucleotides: TGTGCCAGCAGTCTAAGGGTGAGGTCTAATCTCTACGAGCAGTACTTC.

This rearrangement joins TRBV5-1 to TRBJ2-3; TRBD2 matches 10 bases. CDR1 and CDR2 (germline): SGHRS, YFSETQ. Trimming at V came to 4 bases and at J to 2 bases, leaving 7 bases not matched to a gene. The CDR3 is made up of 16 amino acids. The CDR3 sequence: CASSPRLAGITDTQYF. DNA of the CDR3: TGCGCCAGCAGCCCGAGACTAGCGGGTATCACAGATACGCAGTATTTT.

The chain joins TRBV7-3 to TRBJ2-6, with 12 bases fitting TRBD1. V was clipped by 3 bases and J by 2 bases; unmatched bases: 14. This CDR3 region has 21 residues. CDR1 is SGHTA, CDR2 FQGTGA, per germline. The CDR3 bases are TGTGCCAGCAGCTTTCCCCTGGAATCCGGGACAGGGGGCACTGGGGCCAACGTCCTGACTTTC. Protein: CASSFPLESGTGGTGANVLTF.

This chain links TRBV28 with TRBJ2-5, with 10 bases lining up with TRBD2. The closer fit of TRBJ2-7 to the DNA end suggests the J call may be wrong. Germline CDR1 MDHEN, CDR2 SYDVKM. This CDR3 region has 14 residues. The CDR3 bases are TGTGCCAGCCGCTGGACTAGCGGATCGTACGAGCAGTACTTC. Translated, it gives CASRWTSGSYEQYF.

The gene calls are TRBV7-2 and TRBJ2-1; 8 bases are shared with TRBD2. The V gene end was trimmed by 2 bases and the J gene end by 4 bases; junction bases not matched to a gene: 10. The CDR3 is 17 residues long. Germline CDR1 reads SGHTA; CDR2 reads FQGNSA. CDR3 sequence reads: CASSLSLLAEPYNEQFF. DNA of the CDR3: TGTGCCAGCAGCTTAAGCTTACTAGCGGAACCATACAATGAGCAGTTCTTC.

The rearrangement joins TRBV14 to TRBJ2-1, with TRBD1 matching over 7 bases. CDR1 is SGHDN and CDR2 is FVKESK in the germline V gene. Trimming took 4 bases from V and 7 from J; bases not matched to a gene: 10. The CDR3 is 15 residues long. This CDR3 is CASSLLHRGVNEQFF. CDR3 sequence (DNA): TGTGCCAGCAGCCTATTGCACAGGGGCGTTAATGAGCAGTTCTTC.

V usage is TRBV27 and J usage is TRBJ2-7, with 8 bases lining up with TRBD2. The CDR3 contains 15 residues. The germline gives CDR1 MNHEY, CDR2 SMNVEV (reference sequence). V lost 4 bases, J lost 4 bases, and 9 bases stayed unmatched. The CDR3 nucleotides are TGTGCCAGCAGTTCCCGACTAGCGCCGCGGTACGAGCAGTACTTC. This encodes CASSSRLAPRYEQYF.

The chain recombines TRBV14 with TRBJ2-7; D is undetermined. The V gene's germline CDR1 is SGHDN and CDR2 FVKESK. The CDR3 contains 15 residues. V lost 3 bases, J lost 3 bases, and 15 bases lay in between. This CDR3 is CASSHFGGRNYEQYF. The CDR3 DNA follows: TGTGCCAGCAGCCATTTCGGCGGAAGGAACTACGAGCAGTACTTC. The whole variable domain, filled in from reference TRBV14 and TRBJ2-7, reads EAGVTQFPSHSVIEKGQTVTLRCDPISGHDNLYWYRRVMGKEIKFLLHFVKESKQDESGMPNNRFLAERTGGTYSTLKVQPAELEDSGVYFCASSHFGGRNYEQYFGPGTRLTVT.

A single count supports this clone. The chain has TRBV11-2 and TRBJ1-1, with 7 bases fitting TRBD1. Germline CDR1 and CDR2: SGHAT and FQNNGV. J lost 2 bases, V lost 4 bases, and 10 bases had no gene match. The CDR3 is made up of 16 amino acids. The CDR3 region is CASSSKPNRGNTEAFF. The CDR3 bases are TGTGCCAGCAGCTCGAAGCCGAACAGGGGAAACACTGAAGCTTTCTTT.

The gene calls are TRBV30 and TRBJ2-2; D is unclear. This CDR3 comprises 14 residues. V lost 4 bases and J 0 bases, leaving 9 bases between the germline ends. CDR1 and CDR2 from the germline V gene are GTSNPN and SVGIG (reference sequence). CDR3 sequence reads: CAWTRQTNTGELFF. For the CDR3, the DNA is TGTGCCTGGACCCGGCAGACGAACACCGGGGAGCTGTTTTTT.